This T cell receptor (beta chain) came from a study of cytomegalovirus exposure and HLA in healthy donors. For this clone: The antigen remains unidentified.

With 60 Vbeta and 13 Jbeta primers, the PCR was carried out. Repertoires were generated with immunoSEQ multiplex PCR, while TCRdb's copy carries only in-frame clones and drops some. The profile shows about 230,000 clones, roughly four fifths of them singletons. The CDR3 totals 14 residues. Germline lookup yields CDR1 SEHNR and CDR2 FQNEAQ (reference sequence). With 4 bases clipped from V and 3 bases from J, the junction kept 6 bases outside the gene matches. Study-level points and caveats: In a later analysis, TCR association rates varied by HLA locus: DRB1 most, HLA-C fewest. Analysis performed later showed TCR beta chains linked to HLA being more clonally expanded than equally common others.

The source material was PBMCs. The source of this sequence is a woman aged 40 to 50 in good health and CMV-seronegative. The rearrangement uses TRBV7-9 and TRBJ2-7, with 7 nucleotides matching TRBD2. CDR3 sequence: CASSWDYRFYEQYF. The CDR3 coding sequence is TGTGCCAGCAGCTGGGACTATAGGTTCTACGAGCAGTACTTC.